This T cell receptor (beta chain) originates from a study of T cells in localized non-small cell lung cancer. The study's findings and limits: Adjacent lung had a median approximately 57 of the 100 largest tumor clones. Because only a single region of the tumor was sequenced, heterogeneity remains possible.

This clone was counted only a few times. What it recognizes is unknown. Assay: immunoSEQ multiplex PCR; the TCRdb copy retains only in-frame clones and omits some. Of under 4,000 clones listed, roughly 25% are singletons. V shed 4 bases and J shed 1 base, with 13 bases lying between them. CDR1 and CDR2 from the germline V gene are MDHEN and SYDVKM. This CDR3 is built from 15 residues. The chain has TRBV28 and TRBJ1-1; D gene ambiguous. This sample comprised lung tumor tissue, obtained before any cancer treatment. This clonotype was obtained from a male donor at least 60 years old with stage I lung adenocarcinoma. CDR3 in DNA: TGTGCCAGCAGTTCCCCTTCGGGGAGGAACACTGAAGCTTTCTTT. Its translation is CASSSPSGRNTEAFF.